This T cell receptor beta chain is from a study of T-cell memory formation after mild COVID-19. Study observations and caveats: Clones that contracted clustered mainly in CM and EM if CD4+ and in EMRA if CD8+.

This clonotype was picked up a small number of times. Its antigen is unidentified. There are 15 residues in the CDR3. Trimming shortened V by 4 bases and J by 0 bases, and 14 bases separated the two germline ends. CDR1 is SGHNT and CDR2 is YYREEE in the germline V gene (reference sequence). TCRdb reprocessed the 5' RACE reads with MiXCR, giving one entry per CDR3 protein. This table has approximately 210,000 distinct CDR3 sequences, approximately 20% appearing once. The sequence was collected from an adult woman who had mild COVID-19 (a few samples of this study predate the infection). Cell type and time point are not known. Input material: PBMCs or a T cell subset sorted from them (not recorded which). The chain combines TRBV5-4 with TRBJ2-7; D might be TRBD1 or TRBD2, each matching 5 bases. The CDR3 loop reads CASSRPGQFSYEQYF. The CDR3 bases are TGTGCCAGCAGCCGACCGGGGCAGTTCTCCTACGAGCAGTACTTC.